This TCR beta chain was sequenced during a study of T cell responses to AZD1222 COVID-19 vaccine. To note about this clone: The antigen remains unidentified.

Study outcomes and limitations: Once two AZD1222 doses were given, Spike-specific TCR breadth and depth went up.

Germline trimming cut 1 base from V and 2 bases from J; bases unmatched to any gene: 5. Germline-derived CDR1 and CDR2 are LNHDA and SQIVND (reference sequence). CDR3 length: 17 amino acids. Some clones are missing from TCRdb's copy, which holds only in-frame ones; the method was immunoSEQ multiplex PCR. The sample consists of about 100,000 clones, around 82% of them appearing once. V gene TRBV19 combines with J gene TRBJ2-6, with TRBD2 matching 7 bases. The receptor comes from an adult in good health. Here the sequenced sample was peripheral blood, taken on day 0 of AZD1222 vaccination. The DNA of the CDR3 is TGTGCCAGTAGTATAGGGGAGGGAATGACTGGGGCCAACGTCCTGACTTTC. Protein sequence: CASSIGEGMTGANVLTF.